This T cell receptor (beta chain) is drawn from a study of T cells in Graves' hyperthyroidism and ophthalmopathy (dated by TCRdb to the late 2010s). Context from the whole study: Peripheral blood was sampled at the time of initial diagnosis, prior to any treatment. To identify distinguishing TCR V-J signatures, a discovery cohort of around 100 patients was used, comprising under 45 with Graves' ophthalmopathy and 57 with stable Graves' hyperthyroidism. An independent validation cohort of fewer than 20 hyperthyroidism patients and more than 15 patients who later progressed to ophthalmopathy tested prospective prediction of ophthalmopathy. The approximately 97 discovery patients were randomly divided into training and test sets at a 7:3 ratio. Thyroid tissue and blood T-cell repertoires from about 6 Graves' hyperthyroidism patients were also compared in the study. After sampling, hyperthyroidism patients received methimazole starting at 30 mg daily, and ophthalmopathy patients received high-dose intravenous methylprednisolone. The paper reports TCR Vbeta CDR3 sequencing of approximately 140 peripheral blood samples: over 40 ophthalmopathy, fewer than 80 hyperthyroidism and around 17 progressor patients. General findings and caveats noted by the study authors: A 13 V-J signature model separated ophthalmopathy from stable hyperthyroidism, with approximately 87% sensitivity and 81% to 83% specificity in cross-validation and 80%/75% in testing. Sample size was not statistically predetermined, and blinding of investigators to group allocation was not performed. In validation, the model predicted progression to ophthalmopathy a median of approximately 6.3 months before onset, with over 55% sensitivity and 72.22% specificity. Blood samples also contained most of the expanded thyroid clonotypes (frequency above 0.001), which suggests that blood repertoires may reflect thyroid immune responses.

CDR1 and CDR2 are drawn from the germline V gene: MNHEY, SVGEGT. V is cut by 6 bases and J by 9 bases, and the space between the germline ends is 12 bases. The CDR3 starts with the cysteine, ends with the phenylalanine, and has 11 residues. CDR3 DNA is the only sequence kept; it has 33 bases, read in frame from the first base. Ophthalmopathy patients had moderately to severely active disease, with a Clinical Activity Score of 3 or more, a NOSPECS grade of 4 or more, and a disease duration of less than 3 months. Exclusion was applied to patients with uncontrolled infections, other autoimmune diseases, pregnancy or lactation. Diagnoses were established on the basis of clinical symptoms, serum thyroxine and TRAb, thyroid ultrasound, and orbital computed tomography. PBMCs were separated from roughly 9.6 ml of fresh peripheral blood using Ficoll-Paque density gradient centrifugation. Total RNA was extracted using Trizol reagent, and RNA quality was assessed on an Agilent 2100 Bioanalyzer.

This clonotype was counted a single time. Its antigen has not been determined. Nothing much larger sits one base from this clone, and base qualities are not available. Single-read evidence is weak. The TCR beta CDR3 regions were amplified from the RNA transcripts. The TCR CDR3 was subjected to a first round of RT-PCR using the HTBI primer set and the Qiagen OneStep RT-PCR kit. Libraries were constructed in a second round of multiplex PCR, after which size selection and purification were performed. Paired-end sequencing of the libraries was performed with 100 bp reads on an Illumina HiSeq2000. In the paper's pipeline: Raw data were processed with SOAPnuke, discarding reads with adapters, uncalled bases, mean Phred below 15, or no exact constant-primer or identifier match. COPE v1.2.5 was used to merge high-quality paired reads, and clonotypes were defined as unique nucleotide sequences. MiTCR v1.1 was used to align the clonotypes against IMGT TRBV, TRBD and TRBJ reference segments. The analysis was restricted to V-J combinations with a frequency above 0.0001, which together covered 99% to 99.2% of the repertoires. The TCS score was defined as F50 (clonal expansion) divided by E x V (chaos), with BLOSUM62-based TCRdist calculated between CDR3 peptides within each V-J. Welch's t-statistics and random forest reduced around 550 V-J features to around 14, which were used in a naive Bayes classifier (R e1071). Thyroid-blood repertoire similarity was quantified with the Morisita-Horn index. The public reads were quality trimmed at Q25 with fastp and then assembled into clones with MiXCR by TCRdb, keeping productive beta chains. Each entry merges the rows of one CDR3 protein and shows their most common DNA and genes. The V and J calls, along with clone size, are taken from TCRdb and not from the paper's own processing. The sample yields 640,000 or so distinct CDR3 sequences; 14% to 15% were counted once. Around 4.1% of the sample goes to the ten largest clones.

This TCR was sampled from a woman aged 40-49 years with Graves' ophthalmopathy. The rearranged chain carries TRBV6-2 or TRBV6-3 and TRBJ2-7; the D gene is perhaps TRBD2, from 5 matching bases. Sequencing was carried out using blood. The CDR3 protein is CASSTRLLQYF. The bases are TGTGCCAGCAGCACTAGGTTACTGCAGTACTTC.